The clone carrying this T cell receptor beta chain was picked up a small number of times. The sample carries other DNA sequences with the same CDR3. The entry originates in a study of blood T cell repertoires in COVID-19. The junction had 5 bases not matched to a gene; V was cut back by 3 bases and J by 8 bases. The CDR3 extends over 13 amino acids. CDR1 and CDR2 (germline): KGHSH, LQKENI. Clones were sequenced by immunoSEQ multiplex PCR, and TCRdb holds only the in-frame ones, with some missing. The table shows 110,000 or so clones, with approximately 81% occurring only once. The specimen was peripheral blood. This sequence originates from a man aged 45-65 years with acute or convalescent COVID-19. This rearrangement joins TRBV18 to TRBJ1-2; 8 nucleotides line up with TRBD1. In DNA, the CDR3 is TGTGCCAGCTCACCCTTGACAGGGGAAGGCTACACCTTC. Translating it yields CASSPLTGEGYTF.